The clone carrying this T cell receptor (beta chain) was seen at least ten times. Antigen unknown. Germline trimming cut 6 bases from V and 6 bases from J; bases unmatched to any gene: 1. The CDR3 is 12 residues long. Germline CDR1 SNHLY, CDR2 FYNNEI. Unique molecular identifiers were affixed to single, distinct cDNA molecules. In TCRdb, the 5' RACE reads were re-called with MiXCR into one record per CDR3 protein. The data show some 97,000 distinct CDR3 sequences, about 10% seen once. This sample was taken from a study of early T cells in non-severe SARS-CoV-2 infection. Looking at the study overall: Sequencing targeted bulk RNA from unsorted whole blood, leaving chains unpaired. Findings of the study overall: Database matching using VDJdb favored anti-spike CD8 responses, with private and CD4 specificities left missing.

The sample here was whole blood, taken at baseline. V usage is TRBV2 and J usage is TRBJ2-2; 7 positions match TRBD2. The clonotype comes from an adult who was a healthcare worker with PCR-confirmed SARS-CoV-2 infection or an uninfected control (not recorded which). This CDR3 is CASRRESGELFF. In DNA form, the CDR3 reads TGTGCCAGCAGGCGGGAGTCCGGGGAGCTGTTTTTT.